This T cell receptor beta chain was recovered during a study of blood T cell repertoires in COVID-19. Looking at the study overall: Acute and convalescent COVID-19 specimens originated in the United States, Italy and Spain. T cells, B-cell-depleted T cells, or PBMCs supplied cDNA or gDNA.

Sequencing was performed with immunoSEQ multiplex PCR; in TCRdb, only in-frame clones are kept and a portion is missing. The sample lists roughly 260,000 clones; roughly 80% were seen once. The CDR3 extends over 15 amino acids. Per germline, CDR1 MDHEN and CDR2 SYDVKM. V trimming: 5 bases; J trimming: 3 bases; junction bases outside the gene matches: 7. Sequencing used peripheral blood. The TCR was taken from a woman aged 70 to 79 with acute or convalescent COVID-19. V and J are TRBV28 and TRBJ1-5; 7 nucleotides agree with TRBD1. The CDR3 here is CASSTQDRYNQPQHF. The CDR3 DNA follows: TGTGCCAGCAGTACCCAGGACAGGTACAATCAGCCCCAGCATTTT.